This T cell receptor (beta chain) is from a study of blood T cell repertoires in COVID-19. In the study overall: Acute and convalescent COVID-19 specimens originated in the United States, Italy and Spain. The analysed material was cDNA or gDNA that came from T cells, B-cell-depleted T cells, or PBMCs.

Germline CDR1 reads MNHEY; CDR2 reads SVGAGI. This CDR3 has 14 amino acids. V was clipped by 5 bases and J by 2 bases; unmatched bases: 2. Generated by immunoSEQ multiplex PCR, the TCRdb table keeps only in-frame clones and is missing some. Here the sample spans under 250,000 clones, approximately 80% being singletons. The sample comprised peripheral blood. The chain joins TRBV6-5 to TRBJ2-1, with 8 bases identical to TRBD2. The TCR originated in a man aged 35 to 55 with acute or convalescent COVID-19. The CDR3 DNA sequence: TGTGCCAGCAGTCAGCGGGAGCCCTACAATGAGCAGTTCTTC. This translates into CASSQREPYNEQFF.